The 13 T cell receptor beta chains reported below all come from one sample, sequenced in a study of blood T cell repertoires in COVID-19. Produced via immunoSEQ multiplex PCR; TCRdb's table is partial and in-frame only. The sample yields 200,000 to 250,000 clones, roughly 82% seen once. Sequenced material: peripheral blood. These receptors all stem from a woman aged 70 to 79 with acute or convalescent COVID-19.

This clone was seen only a few times. This chain connects TRBV4-2 to TRBJ2-5, with D perhaps matching TRBD1 or TRBD2 (5 bases each). Germline values: CDR1 LGHNA, CDR2 YNFKEQ. The CDR3 loop spans 15 amino acids. Trimming removed 8 bases from V and 1 base from J, with 17 bases in between. This chain's CDR3 is CASSRDQGTQETQYF. CDR3 coding DNA: TGTGCCAGCTCCCGGGATCAGGGAACCCAAGAGACCCAGTACTTC.

This clone has just a few counts. This chain joins TRBV7-9 and TRBJ1-2; D remains unclear. The CDR3 is 16 amino acids. Between the trimmed V and J ends, which lost 1 base and 3 bases, there was a span of 15 bases. Germline values: CDR1 SEHNR, CDR2 FQNEAQ (reference sequence). The CDR3 is CASSLDGRLRDYGYTF. CDR3 coding DNA: TGTGCCAGCAGCTTAGACGGCAGACTAAGGGACTATGGCTACACCTTC.

The chain joins TRBV10-2 to TRBJ1-1; the D is unclear. Germline values: CDR1 WSHSY, CDR2 SAAADI. The germline V and J ends were trimmed by 7 bases and 7 bases, with 22 bases remaining between them. The CDR3 consists of 15 residues. CDR3 bases: TGCGCCAGCAAGGCAGGTCATTCAGGAAGAGTTGAAGCTTTCTTT. This gives the protein CASKAGHSGRVEAFF.

The chain joins TRBV18 to TRBJ1-5; D is undetermined. V lost 4 bases and J lost 5, with 18 bases in between. From germline, CDR1 is KGHSH and CDR2 LQKENI. The length of the CDR3 is 16 residues. DNA for the CDR3: TGTGCCAGCTCACAAGGTGCCCCAGGAATCGATCAGCCCCAGCATTTT. This codes for CASSQGAPGIDQPQHF.

This clone was seen a handful of times. J is TRBJ2-1 and V is TRBV6-2 or TRBV6-3; possibly TRBD1 for D (6 bases). Germline V gene lookup returns CDR1 MNHEY and CDR2 SVGEGT. The CDR3 loop spans 14 amino acids. With 6 bases removed from V and 0 bases from J, the gap between germline ends came to 9 bases. DNA of the CDR3: TGTGCCAGCAGCGGACAGAGCTCCTACAATGAGCAGTTCTTC. It encodes CASSGQSSYNEQFF.

CDR3 sequence reads: CSVTGTVAFF. CDR3 sequence (DNA): TGCAGCGTGACGGGTACGGTAGCTTTCTTT. The chain has TRBV29-1 and TRBJ1-1; D call uncertain. This CDR3 contains 10 residues. V was cut by 6 bases and J by 10 bases, with 12 bases left in between. Germline CDR1 is SQVTM and CDR2 is ANQGSEA. The full variable domain, rest sourced from reference TRBV29-1 and TRBJ1-1, is SAVISQKPSRDICQRGTSLTIQCQVDSQVTMMFWYRQQPGQSLTLIATANQGSEATYESGFVIDKFPISRPNLTFSTLTVSNMSPEDSSIYLCSVTGTVAFFGQGTRLTVV.

This rearrangement joins TRBV7-2 to TRBJ1-5; 10 bases are shared with TRBD1. In germline, CDR1 is SGHTA, CDR2 FQGNSA. The CDR3 loop spans 14 amino acids. J lost 7 bases, V lost 5 bases, and 5 bases had no gene match. Written as DNA, the CDR3 is TGTGCCAGCAGCAAGACAGGGGGCGCCCAGCCCCAGCATTTT. Translating it yields CASSKTGGAQPQHF.

This clone occurred once. The chain employs TRBV19 and TRBJ1-5; D is unclear. The CDR3 is 16 amino acids. The V end was cut by 0 bases, the J end by 1 base, with 10 bases between. The V gene's germline CDR1 is LNHDA and CDR2 SQIVND (reference sequence). CDR3 residues: CASSIDLMRSNQPQHF. In nucleotides, the CDR3 is TGTGCCAGTAGTATAGATTTAATGAGAAGCAATCAGCCCCAGCATTTT.

This clone turned up a few times. Other DNA sequences from this sample encode an identical CDR3 as well. The chain links TRBV3-1 (or the pseudogene TRBV3-2) to TRBJ2-3; 11 bases map to TRBD1. The J segment lost 3 bases and the V segment lost 1 base, leaving 0 bases of the junction unmatched. Per the germline V gene, CDR1 is LGHDT and CDR2 is YNNKEL (reference sequence). The CDR3 extends over 15 amino acids. The DNA for the CDR3 is TGTGCCAGCAGCCAAGGGGACAGGGGGACAGATACGCAGTATTTT. Amino acid sequence: CASSQGDRGTDTQYF.

The chain carries TRBV29-1 and TRBJ2-1; the D gene is possibly TRBD2 (7 bases). CDR1 and CDR2 from the germline V gene are SQVTM and ANQGSEA. This CDR3 spans 15 amino acids. The V end lost 7 bases, the J end lost 1 base, and 17 bases lay between the germline ends. This CDR3 is CSAGGTLNSYNEQFF. In DNA form, the CDR3 reads TGCAGCGCCGGGGGGACACTCAATTCCTACAATGAGCAGTTCTTC.

The V and J genes are TRBV4-3 and TRBJ2-3, with D perhaps TRBD2 (5 bases). V gave up 0 bases and J gave up 0 bases, with 13 bases separating them. Germline V gene sequence: CDR1 LGHNA, CDR2 YSLEER. CDR3 size: 17 residues. This CDR3 reads CASSQDSRVGSTDTQYF. CDR3 in DNA: TGCGCCAGCAGCCAAGATTCGCGGGTTGGTAGCACAGATACGCAGTATTTT.

This clone was recorded at least ten times. The chain employs TRBV10-1 and TRBJ1-6; maybe TRBD1 (6 bases). CDR1 and CDR2 from the germline V gene are WNHNN and SYGVQD (reference sequence). Trimming took off 0 bases at V and 9 bases at J, with 12 bases between the two ends. The CDR3 extends over 15 amino acids. The CDR3 here is CASSESAGAGSPLHF. DNA of the CDR3: TGCGCCAGCAGTGAGTCTGCGGGGGCAGGTTCACCCCTCCACTTT.

The chain uses TRBV1 and TRBJ2-7; the table's D call TRBD2 went unverified against the DNA. TRBV1 is a known pseudogene. The CDR3 contains 16 residues. The CDR3: CTSSQVGGDAVDEQYF. The CDR3 DNA reads TGCACCAGCAGCCAAGTCGGCGGGGACGCAGTCGACGAGCAGTACTTC.